This T cell receptor (beta chain) was sequenced during a study of T cell clonality in common variable immunodeficiency. There are many counts of this clone. Coverage ceases 3 residues before the CDR3 finishes, and the germline J gene fills in the end. The V gene lost 7 bases and the J gene lost 1 base, with 17 bases spanning the gap. The germline V gene encodes CDR1 SGHRS and CDR2 YFSETQ. The length of the CDR3 is 15 residues. Method: immunoSEQ multiplex PCR; TCRdb's copy keeps in-frame clones and lacks some. This sample comprises approximately 81,000 clones, none seen once only. The sequenced sample consisted of peripheral blood mononuclear cells. The V gene is TRBV5-1, the J gene TRBJ2-5; tentatively, D is TRBD1 (6 bases). This TCR came from a person between 18 and 70 years old in good health. The CDR3 is CASSTPDRFQETQYF. The part of the CDR3 DNA that was read is TGCGCCAGCTCCACCCCAGACAGGTTCCAAGAGACC.